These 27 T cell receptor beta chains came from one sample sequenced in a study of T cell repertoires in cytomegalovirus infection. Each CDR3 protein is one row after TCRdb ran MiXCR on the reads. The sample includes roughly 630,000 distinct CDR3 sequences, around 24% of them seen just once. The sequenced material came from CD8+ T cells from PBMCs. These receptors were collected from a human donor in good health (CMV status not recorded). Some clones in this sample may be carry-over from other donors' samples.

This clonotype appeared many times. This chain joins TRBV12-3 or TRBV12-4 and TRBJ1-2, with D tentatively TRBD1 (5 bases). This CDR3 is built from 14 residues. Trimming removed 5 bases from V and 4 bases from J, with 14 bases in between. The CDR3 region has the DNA TGTGCCAGCAGTCCTTCCGGGGCGGCCTATGGCTACACCTTC. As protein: CASSPSGAAYGYTF.

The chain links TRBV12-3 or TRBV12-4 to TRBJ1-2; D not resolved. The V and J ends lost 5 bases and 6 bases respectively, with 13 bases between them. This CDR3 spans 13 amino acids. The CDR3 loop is CASSPGPRHGYTF. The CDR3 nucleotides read TGTGCCAGCAGTCCGGGCCCACGCCATGGCTACACCTTC.

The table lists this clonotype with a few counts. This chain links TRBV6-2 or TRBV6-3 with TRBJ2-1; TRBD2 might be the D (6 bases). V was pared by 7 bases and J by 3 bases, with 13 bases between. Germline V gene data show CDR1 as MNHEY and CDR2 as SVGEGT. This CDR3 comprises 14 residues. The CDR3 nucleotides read TGTGCCAGCACCCTTCTAGCGAACTACAATGAGCAGTTCTTC. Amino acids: CASTLLANYNEQFF.

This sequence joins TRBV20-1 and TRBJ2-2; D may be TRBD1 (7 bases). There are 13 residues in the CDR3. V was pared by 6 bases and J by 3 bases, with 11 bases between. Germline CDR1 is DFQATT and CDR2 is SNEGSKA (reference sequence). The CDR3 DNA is TGCAGTGCGCGGGACAGCGACACCGGGGAGCTGTTTTTT. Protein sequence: CSARDSDTGELFF.

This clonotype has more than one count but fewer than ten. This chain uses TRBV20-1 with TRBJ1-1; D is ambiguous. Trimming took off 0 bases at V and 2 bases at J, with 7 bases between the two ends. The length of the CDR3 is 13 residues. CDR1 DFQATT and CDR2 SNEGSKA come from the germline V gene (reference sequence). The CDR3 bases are TGCAGTGCTAGAGAGCTGGGTAACACTGAAGCTTTCTTT. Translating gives CSARELGNTEAFF.

The CDR3 is CASSPYPGAEAFF. CDR3 nucleotide sequence: TGTGCCAGCAGTCCGTACCCTGGGGCTGAAGCTTTCTTT. The V gene is TRBV6-5, the J gene TRBJ1-1; D gene uncertain. Germline V gene lookup returns CDR1 MNHEY and CDR2 SVGAGI. This CDR3 has 13 residues. V lost 5 bases and J lost 6, with 13 bases in between.

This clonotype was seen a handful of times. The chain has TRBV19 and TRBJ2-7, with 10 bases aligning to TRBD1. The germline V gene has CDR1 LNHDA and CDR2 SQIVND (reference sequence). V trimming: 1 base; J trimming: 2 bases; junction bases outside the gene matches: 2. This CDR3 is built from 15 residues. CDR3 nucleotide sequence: TGTGCCAGTAGTATAGTGGGGACAGGGGCCTACGAGCAGTACTTC. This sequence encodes CASSIVGTGAYEQYF.

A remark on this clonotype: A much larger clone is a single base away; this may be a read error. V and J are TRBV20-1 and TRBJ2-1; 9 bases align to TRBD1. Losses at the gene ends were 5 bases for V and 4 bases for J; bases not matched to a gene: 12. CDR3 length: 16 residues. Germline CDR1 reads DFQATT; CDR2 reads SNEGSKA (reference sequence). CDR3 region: CSASQPGQGSYNEQFF. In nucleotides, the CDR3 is TGCAGTGCTTCCCAACCGGGACAGGGATCGTACAATGAGCAGTTCTTC.

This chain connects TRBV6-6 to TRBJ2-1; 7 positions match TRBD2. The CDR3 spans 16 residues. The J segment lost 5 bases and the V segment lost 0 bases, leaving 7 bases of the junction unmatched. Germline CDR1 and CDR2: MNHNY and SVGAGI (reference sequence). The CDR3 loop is CASSYSISGSDNEQFF. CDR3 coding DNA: TGTGCCAGCAGTTACTCGATTAGCGGGTCCGACAATGAGCAGTTCTTC.

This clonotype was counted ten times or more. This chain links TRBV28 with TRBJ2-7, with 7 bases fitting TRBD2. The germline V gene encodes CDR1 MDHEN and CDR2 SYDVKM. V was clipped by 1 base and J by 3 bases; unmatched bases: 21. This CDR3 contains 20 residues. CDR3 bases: TGTGCCAGCAGTTTATCCCCCCTCCCCCTAAGGCGGGGGTTCCTCTACGAGCAGTACGTC. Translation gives CASSLSPLPLRRGFLYEQYV.

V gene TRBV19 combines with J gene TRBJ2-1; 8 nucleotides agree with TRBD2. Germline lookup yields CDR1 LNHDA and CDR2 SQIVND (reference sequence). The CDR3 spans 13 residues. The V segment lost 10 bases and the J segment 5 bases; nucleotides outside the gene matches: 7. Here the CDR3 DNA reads TGTGCCACCCTACAAGCGGGGGACAATGAGCAGTTCTTC. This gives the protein CATLQAGDNEQFF.

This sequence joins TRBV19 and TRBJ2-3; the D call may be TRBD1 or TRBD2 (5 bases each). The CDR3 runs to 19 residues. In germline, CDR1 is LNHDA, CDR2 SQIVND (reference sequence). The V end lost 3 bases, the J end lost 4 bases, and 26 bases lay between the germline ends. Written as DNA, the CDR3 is TGTGCCAGTAGTATCGGGGTCGCCTCGGGGCCCCGGGGTGCAGATACGCAGTATTTT. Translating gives CASSIGVASGPRGADTQYF.

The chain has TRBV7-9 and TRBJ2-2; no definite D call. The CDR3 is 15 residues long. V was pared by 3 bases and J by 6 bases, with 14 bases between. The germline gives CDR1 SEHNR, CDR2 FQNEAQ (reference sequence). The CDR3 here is CASSLASVVAGELFF. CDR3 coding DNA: TGTGCCAGCAGCTTGGCGTCCGTAGTGGCCGGGGAGCTGTTTTTT.

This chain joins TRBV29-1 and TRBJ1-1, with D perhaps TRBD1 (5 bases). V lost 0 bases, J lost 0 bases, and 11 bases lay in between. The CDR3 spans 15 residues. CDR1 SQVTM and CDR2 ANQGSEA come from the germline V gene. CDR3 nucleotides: TGCAGCGTTGAAGAATGGGGCAGTATGAACACTGAAGCTTTCTTT. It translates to CSVEEWGSMNTEAFF. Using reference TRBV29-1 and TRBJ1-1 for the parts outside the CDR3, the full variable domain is SAVISQKPSRDICQRGTSLTIQCQVDSQVTMMFWYRQQPGQSLTLIATANQGSEATYESGFVIDKFPISRPNLTFSTLTVSNMSPEDSSIYLCSVEEWGSMNTEAFFGQGTRLTVV.

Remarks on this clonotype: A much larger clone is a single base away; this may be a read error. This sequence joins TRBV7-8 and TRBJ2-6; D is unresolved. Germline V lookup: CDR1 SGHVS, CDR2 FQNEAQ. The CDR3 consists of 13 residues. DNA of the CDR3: TGTGCCAACAGCTCGTCAAGGGCCAACGTCCTGACTTTC. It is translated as CANSSSRANVLTF.

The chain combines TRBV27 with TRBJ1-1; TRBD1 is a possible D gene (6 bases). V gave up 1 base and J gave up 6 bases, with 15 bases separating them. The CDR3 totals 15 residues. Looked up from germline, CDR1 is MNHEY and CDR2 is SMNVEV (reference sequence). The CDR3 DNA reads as TGTGCCAGCAGTTTATATACAGGGTTGTATGCTGAAGCTTTCTTT. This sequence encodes CASSLYTGLYAEAFF.

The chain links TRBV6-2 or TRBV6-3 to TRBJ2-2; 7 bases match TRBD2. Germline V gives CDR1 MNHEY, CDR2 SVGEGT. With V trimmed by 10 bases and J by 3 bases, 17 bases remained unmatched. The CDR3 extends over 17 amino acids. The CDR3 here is CATLGGLQRRYTGELFF. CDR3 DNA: TGTGCCACACTCGGGGGACTACAAAGGAGGTACACCGGGGAGCTGTTTTTT.

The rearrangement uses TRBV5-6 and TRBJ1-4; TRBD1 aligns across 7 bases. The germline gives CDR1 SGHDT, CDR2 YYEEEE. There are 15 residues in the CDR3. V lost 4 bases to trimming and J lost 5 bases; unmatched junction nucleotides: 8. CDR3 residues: CASSRGTAENEKLFF. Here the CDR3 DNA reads TGTGCCAGCAGCCGCGGGACAGCTGAGAATGAAAAACTGTTTTTT.

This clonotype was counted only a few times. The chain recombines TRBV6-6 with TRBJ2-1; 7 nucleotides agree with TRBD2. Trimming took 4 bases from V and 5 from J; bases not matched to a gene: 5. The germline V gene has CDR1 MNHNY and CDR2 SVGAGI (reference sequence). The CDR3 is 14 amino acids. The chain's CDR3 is CASSSQRGNNEQFF. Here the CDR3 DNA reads TGTGCCAGCAGTTCCCAGCGGGGAAACAATGAGCAGTTCTTC.

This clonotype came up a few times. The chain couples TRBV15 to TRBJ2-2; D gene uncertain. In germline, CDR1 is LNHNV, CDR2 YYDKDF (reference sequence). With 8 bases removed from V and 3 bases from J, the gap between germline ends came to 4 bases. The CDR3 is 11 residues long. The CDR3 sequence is CATFDTGELFF. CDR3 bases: TGTGCCACCTTCGACACCGGGGAGCTGTTTTTT.

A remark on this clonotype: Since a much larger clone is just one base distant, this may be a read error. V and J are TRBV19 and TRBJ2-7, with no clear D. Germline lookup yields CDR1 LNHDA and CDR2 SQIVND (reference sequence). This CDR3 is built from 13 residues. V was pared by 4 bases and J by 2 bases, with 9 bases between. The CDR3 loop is CASSTDLPYEQYF. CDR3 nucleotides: TGTGCCAGTAGTACCGACTTGCCCTACGAGCAGTACTTC.

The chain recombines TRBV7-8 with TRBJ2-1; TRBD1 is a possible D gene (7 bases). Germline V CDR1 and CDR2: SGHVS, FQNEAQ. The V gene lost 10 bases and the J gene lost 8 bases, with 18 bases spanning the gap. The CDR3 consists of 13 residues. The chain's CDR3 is CATKGGRGDEQFF. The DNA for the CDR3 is TGTGCCACCAAAGGGGGCCGCGGGGATGAGCAGTTCTTC. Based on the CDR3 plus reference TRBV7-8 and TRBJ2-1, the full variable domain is GAGVSQSPRYKVAKRGQDVALRCDPISGHVSLFWYQQALGQGPEFLTYFQNEAQLDKSGLPSDRFFAERPEGSVSTLKIQRTQQEDSAVYLCATKGGRGDEQFFGPGTRLTVL.

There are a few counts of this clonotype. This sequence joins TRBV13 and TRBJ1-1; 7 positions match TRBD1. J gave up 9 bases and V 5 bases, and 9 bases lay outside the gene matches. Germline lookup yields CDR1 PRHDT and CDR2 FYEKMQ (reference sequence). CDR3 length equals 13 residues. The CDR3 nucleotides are TGTGCCAGCAGCCCGGACCCAGGGGGGCAAGCTTTCTTT. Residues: CASSPDPGGQAFF.

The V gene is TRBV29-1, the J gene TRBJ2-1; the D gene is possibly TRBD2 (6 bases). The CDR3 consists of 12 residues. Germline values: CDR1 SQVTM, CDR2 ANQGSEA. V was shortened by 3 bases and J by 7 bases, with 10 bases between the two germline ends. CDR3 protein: CSVERGGNEQFF. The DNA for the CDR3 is TGCAGCGTTGAGAGGGGAGGAAATGAGCAGTTCTTC.

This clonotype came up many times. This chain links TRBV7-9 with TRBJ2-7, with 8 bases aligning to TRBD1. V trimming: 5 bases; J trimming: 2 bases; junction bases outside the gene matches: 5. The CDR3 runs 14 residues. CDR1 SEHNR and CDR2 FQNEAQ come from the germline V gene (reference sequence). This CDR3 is CASSPTGEAYEQYF. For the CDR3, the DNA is TGTGCCAGCAGCCCGACAGGGGAAGCCTACGAGCAGTACTTC.

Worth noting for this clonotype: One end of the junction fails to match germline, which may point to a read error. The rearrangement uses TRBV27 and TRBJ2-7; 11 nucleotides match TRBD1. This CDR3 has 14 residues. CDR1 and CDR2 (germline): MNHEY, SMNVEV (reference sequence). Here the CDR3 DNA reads TGTGCCAACAGTTCGGGGACAGGGGGCTACGAGCAGTACTTC. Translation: CANSSGTGGYEQYF.

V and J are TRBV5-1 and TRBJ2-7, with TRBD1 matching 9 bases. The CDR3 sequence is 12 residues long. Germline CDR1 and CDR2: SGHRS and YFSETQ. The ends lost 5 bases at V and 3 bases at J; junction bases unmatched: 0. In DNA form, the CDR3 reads TGCGCCAGCAGGGGACAGGGCTACGAGCAGTACTTC. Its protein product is CASRGQGYEQYF.